The 13 T cell receptor beta chains below all came from one sample that was sequenced in a study of cytomegalovirus exposure and HLA in healthy donors. Primers for the PCR totalled 60 Vbeta and 13 Jbeta. This table comes from immunoSEQ multiplex PCR, and its TCRdb copy is limited to in-frame clones, with some not included. The sample comprises fewer than 200,000 clones, 80% of which are singletons, and around 9.8% rests with the top ten. Sequenced material: PBMCs. The receptors stem from a man aged 18 to 30 in good health and CMV-seropositive.

This chain joins TRBV5-1 and TRBJ2-1, with TRBD2 identical over 11 bases. The CDR3 contains 16 residues. V was clipped by 3 bases and J by 10 bases; unmatched bases: 12. Germline V gene sequence: CDR1 SGHRS, CDR2 YFSETQ. The CDR3 DNA follows: TGCGCCAGCAGCTCCCGTGGGCCGACTAGCGGGACGGAGCAGTTCTTC. This gives the protein CASSSRGPTSGTEQFF.

This chain connects TRBV19 to TRBJ1-5; D gene unclear. Germline V gives CDR1 LNHDA, CDR2 SQIVND (reference sequence). V lost 3 bases to trimming and J lost 3 bases, with 9 bases between them. This CDR3 spans 14 amino acids. The CDR3 is CASSIYSTNQPQHF. Written as DNA, the CDR3 is TGTGCCAGTAGTATCTACAGCACCAATCAGCCCCAGCATTTT.

The chain combines TRBV18 with TRBJ1-6; no firm D call. V was shortened by 3 bases and J by 0 bases, with 6 bases between the two germline ends. The germline V gene has CDR1 KGHSH and CDR2 LQKENI. The CDR3 extends over 15 amino acids. The CDR3, as DNA: TGTGCCAGCTCACCCCGGGACTCCTATAATTCACCCCTCCACTTT. It encodes CASSPRDSYNSPLHF.

The CDR3 DNA reads TGTGCCAGCAGTTCCCGGGACAGGGGACGCTACGAGCAGTACTTC. Residues: CASSSRDRGRYEQYF. This sequence joins TRBV7-9 and TRBJ2-7; TRBD1 matches 10 bases. In germline, CDR1 is SEHNR, CDR2 FQNEAQ (reference sequence). The CDR3 has 15 residues. J lost 3 bases, V lost 6 bases, and 8 bases had no gene match.

The chain uses TRBV7-9 and TRBJ2-7; 11 positions match TRBD1. Germline V gene data show CDR1 as SEHNR and CDR2 as FQNEAQ (reference sequence). J gave up 3 bases and V 6 bases, and 7 bases lay outside the gene matches. The CDR3 extends over 15 amino acids. Written as DNA, the CDR3 is TGTGCCAGCAGGCGAACCGGGACAGGGGGCTACGAGCAGTACTTC. Residues: CASRRTGTGGYEQYF.

The V and J genes are TRBV11-3 and TRBJ2-3; 9 positions match TRBD1. The CDR3 runs to 16 residues. The germline V gene has CDR1 SGHNT and CDR2 YENEEA. Losses at the gene ends were 5 bases for V and 4 bases for J; bases not matched to a gene: 10. CDR3 sequence: CASSPSTGGFPDTQYF. CDR3 DNA sequence: TGTGCCAGCAGCCCGTCGACAGGGGGTTTTCCAGATACGCAGTATTTT.

This chain connects TRBV6-6 to TRBJ2-5; possibly TRBD1 for D (5 bases). The J call could be wrong; TRBJ2-7 is a better fit for the DNA end. CDR3 length equals 15 residues. The germline V gene encodes CDR1 MNHNY and CDR2 SVGAGI (reference sequence). DNA for the CDR3: TGTGCCAGCAGTTACTCCCTGGTGGGGCCCTACGAGCAGTACTTC. Translated, it gives CASSYSLVGPYEQYF.

The chain recombines TRBV5-1 with TRBJ1-1; no definite D call. The CDR3 has 12 residues. The V end was cut by 3 bases, the J end by 6 bases, with 9 bases between. The germline V gene has CDR1 SGHRS and CDR2 YFSETQ. This CDR3 reads CASSSGGSEAFF. The CDR3 DNA sequence: TGCGCCAGCAGCTCAGGTGGCTCTGAAGCTTTCTTT.

This clone was found a few times. The rearrangement uses TRBV19 and TRBJ1-3; D not certain. The CDR3 sequence is 15 residues long. Trimming stripped 7 bases from V and 0 bases from J, with 13 bases between. CDR1 LNHDA and CDR2 SQIVND come from the germline V gene (reference sequence). CDR3 protein: CASTRSVDSGNTIYF. In DNA, the CDR3 is TGTGCCAGTACGAGGTCGGTCGACTCTGGAAACACCATATATTTT.

The chain uses TRBV30 and TRBJ2-6; D gene unclear. This CDR3 has 14 amino acids. Between the trimmed V and J ends, which lost 6 bases and 1 base, there was a span of 10 bases. Germline CDR1 and CDR2: GTSNPN and SVGIG (reference sequence). DNA of the CDR3: TGTGCCTGTGATTACGGTTCTGGGGCCAACGTCCTGACTTTC. Amino acids: CACDYGSGANVLTF. Together with reference TRBV30 and TRBJ2-6, the CDR3 gives the full variable domain: SQTIHQWPATLVQPVGSPLSLECTVEGTSNPNLYWYRQAAGRGLQLLFYSVGIGQISSEVPQNLSASRPQDRQFILSSKKLLLSDSGFYLCACDYGSGANVLTFGAGSRLTVL.

This rearrangement joins TRBV5-5 to TRBJ2-7; tentatively, D is TRBD1 (6 bases). The CDR3 is 17 residues long. Trimming removed 4 bases from V and 2 bases from J, with 22 bases in between. CDR1 is SGHKS and CDR2 is YYEKEE in the germline V gene (reference sequence). CDR3 coding DNA: TGTGCCAGCAGCCTGAACCCGTACAGGGTGGCGACCTACGAGCAGTACTTC. Amino acids: CASSLNPYRVATYEQYF.

The chain employs TRBV19 and TRBJ1-3; 7 bases map to TRBD1. The V gene end was trimmed by 4 bases and the J gene end by 0 bases; junction bases not matched to a gene: 12. The V gene's germline CDR1 is LNHDA and CDR2 SQIVND (reference sequence). The CDR3 runs 18 residues. The DNA for the CDR3 is TGTGCCAGTAGTAAGAGGGGGACAGCTACGTCCTCTGGAAACACCATATATTTT. It codes for CASSKRGTATSSGNTIYF.

CDR3 protein: CASSLGTSGNYEQYF. CDR3 DNA: TGTGCCAGCAGTTTAGGGACTAGCGGGAACTACGAGCAGTACTTC. The gene calls are TRBV27 and TRBJ2-7, with 13 bases lining up with TRBD2. CDR3 length equals 15 residues. CDR1 MNHEY and CDR2 SMNVEV come from the germline V gene (reference sequence). Unmatched junction bases numbered 1, after V lost 2 bases and J lost 3 bases.